Described below is a single TCR beta chain sequence and its context. Unique molecular identifiers were incorporated when the TCRbeta library was constructed. TCRdb re-derived calls from the PCR reads in MiXCR, one entry per CDR3 protein. The sample lists nearly 550,000 distinct CDR3 sequences, around 17% occurring once. Germline-derived CDR1 and CDR2 are DFQATT and SNEGSKA (reference sequence). V was cut by 6 bases and J by 5 bases, with 24 bases left in between. The CDR3 contains 16 residues. The data originate from a study of T-cell reconstitution after alpha-beta-depleted transplantation in children.

This specimen consisted of PBMCs from the stem cell graft donor, obtained from the stem cell graft. The receptor's source is a human donor who donated a stem cell graft to a child with acute lymphoblastic leukemia. The V gene is TRBV20-1, the J gene TRBJ2-3, with TRBD2 as a possible D gene (5 bases). CDR3 coding DNA: TGCAGTGCAAAGGCCGGGTGGGAGATGCGCTTAGATACGCAGTATTTT. This codes for CSAKAGWEMRLDTQYF.